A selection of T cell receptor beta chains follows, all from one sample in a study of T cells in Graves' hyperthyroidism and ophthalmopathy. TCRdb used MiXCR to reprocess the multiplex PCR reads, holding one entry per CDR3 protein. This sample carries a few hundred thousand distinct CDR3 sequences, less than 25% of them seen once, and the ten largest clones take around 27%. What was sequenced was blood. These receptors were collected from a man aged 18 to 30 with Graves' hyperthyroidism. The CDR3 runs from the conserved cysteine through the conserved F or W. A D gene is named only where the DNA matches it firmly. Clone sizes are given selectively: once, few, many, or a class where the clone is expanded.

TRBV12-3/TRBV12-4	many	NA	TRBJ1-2	TGTGCCAGCAGTCGGGACCGCAGCTATGGCTACACCTTC	CASSRDRSYGYTF
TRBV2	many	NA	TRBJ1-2	TGTGCCAGCAGTTCCCACAGGGACTATGGCTACACCTTC	CASSSHRDYGYTF
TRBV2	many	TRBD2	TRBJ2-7	TGTGCCAGCAGCGCGGGAGGCCTCTACGAGCAGTACTTC	CASSAGGLYEQYF
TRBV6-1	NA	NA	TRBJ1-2	TGTACTAGCAGTGAAACCGCTAACTATGGCTACACCTTC	CTSSETANYGYTF
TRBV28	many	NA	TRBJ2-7	TGTGCCAGCAGACCCCGACTGGGCTTGGGCGAGCAGTACTTC	CASRPRLGLGEQYF
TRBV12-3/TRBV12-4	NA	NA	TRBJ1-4	TGTGCCAGCACTAGGGACACAGATCCAAATGAAAAACTGTTTTTT	CASTRDTDPNEKLFF
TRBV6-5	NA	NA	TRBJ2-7	TGTGCCAGCAGTTACTTCGCAGGGGGGTTCTACGAGCAGTACTTC	CASSYFAGGFYEQYF
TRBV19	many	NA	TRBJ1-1	TGTGCCAGTAGTAGCGATTCAACGAACACTGAAGCTTTCTTT	CASSSDSTNTEAFF
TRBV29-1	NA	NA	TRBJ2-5	TGCAGCGTTGGTGGGATAACGTGGGAGACCCAGTACTTC	CSVGGITWETQYF
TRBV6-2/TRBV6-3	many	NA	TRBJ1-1	TGTGCCAGCAGTCAGATTCTGACAGGAGAAGCTTTCTTT	CASSQILTGEAFF
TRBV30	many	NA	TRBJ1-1	TGTGCCTGGAGTGGGCAGCCTGCTGAAGCTTTCTTT	CAWSGQPAEAFF
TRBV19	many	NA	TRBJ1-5	TGTGCCAGTACCGTCACAGGGAACAATCAGCCCCAGCATTTT	CASTVTGNNQPQHF
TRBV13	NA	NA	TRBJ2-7	TGTGCCAGCAGCACCAGGGAAACCACTTTGTACGAGCAGTACTTC	CASSTRETTLYEQYF
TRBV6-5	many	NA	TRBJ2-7	TGTGCCAGCAGACTGGGGGGAGGGGGGGCTACCTACGAGCAGTACTTC	CASRLGGGGATYEQYF
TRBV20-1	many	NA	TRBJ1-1	TGCAGTGCTTTACGAAGGGCTATGAACACTGAAGCTTTCTTT	CSALRRAMNTEAFF
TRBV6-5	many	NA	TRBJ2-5	TGTGCCAGCAGTTACTCGATACTAGGGGAGACCCAGTACTTC	CASSYSILGETQYF
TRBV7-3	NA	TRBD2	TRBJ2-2	TGTGCCAGCAGCTCCTTGCCGGGACTAGCGGGCACCGGGGAGCTGTTTTTT	CASSSLPGLAGTGELFF
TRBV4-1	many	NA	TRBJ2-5	TGCGCCAGCAGCCAACCGGGACTTTACCAAGAGACCCAGTACTTC	CASSQPGLYQETQYF
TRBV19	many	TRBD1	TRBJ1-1	TGTGCCAGTAGTAAGACAGGGGGCGGTAACACTGAAGCTTTCTTT	CASSKTGGGNTEAFF
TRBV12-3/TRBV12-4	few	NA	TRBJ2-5	TGTGCCAGCAGTTTACGGCAGGGTGGGAAGACCCAGTACTTC	CASSLRQGGKTQYF
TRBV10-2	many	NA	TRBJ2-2	TGCGCCAGCAGCCTCAGTGGTGGAGGGGAGCTGTTTTTT	CASSLSGGGELFF
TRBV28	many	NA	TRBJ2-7	TGTGCCAGCAGTCCGTCCCGCCGGGCCAACGAGCAGTACTTC	CASSPSRRANEQYF
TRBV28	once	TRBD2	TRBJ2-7	TGTGCCAGCAGTTTGCCGGGGGGGGACGGTGTAACTAGCGGGCGCACCTACGAGCAGTACTTC	CASSLPGGDGVTSGRTYEQYF
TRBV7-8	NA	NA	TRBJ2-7	TGTGCCACCTCCATCGGGGGTTCCTACGAGCAGTACTTC	CATSIGGSYEQYF
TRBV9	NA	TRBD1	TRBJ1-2	TGTGCCAGCAGCGTAAGGAGGGGGCAGGGGGCGACTAACTATGGCTACACCTTC	CASSVRRGQGATNYGYTF
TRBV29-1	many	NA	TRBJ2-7	TGCAGCGTGGAAGGGGGACGGGCGGTGTACGAGCAGTACTTC	CSVEGGRAVYEQYF
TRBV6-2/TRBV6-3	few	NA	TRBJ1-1	TGTGCCAGCAGCTACCTACGGCCGTACACTGAAGCTTTCTTT	CASSYLRPYTEAFF
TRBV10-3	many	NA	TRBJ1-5	TGTGCCACCCGCGGGACACCCGATCAGCCCCAGCATTTT	CATRGTPDQPQHF
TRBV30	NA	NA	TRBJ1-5	TGTGCCTGGAGTGTTGAAAATCAGCCCCAGCATTTT	CAWSVENQPQHF
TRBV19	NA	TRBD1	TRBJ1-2	TGTGCGAGTGGTATAACGAGGCAGGGGGACTATGGCTACACCTTC	CASGITRQGDYGYTF
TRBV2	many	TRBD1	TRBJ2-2	TGTGCCAGCAGTGAAGGGGGGACAGGGGGCTTCGCCGGGGAGCTGTTTTTT	CASSEGGTGGFAGELFF
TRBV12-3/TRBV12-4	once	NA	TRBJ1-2	TGTGCCAGCAGTCCAGTTCCCCGAGGGTATGGCTACACCTTC	CASSPVPRGYGYTF